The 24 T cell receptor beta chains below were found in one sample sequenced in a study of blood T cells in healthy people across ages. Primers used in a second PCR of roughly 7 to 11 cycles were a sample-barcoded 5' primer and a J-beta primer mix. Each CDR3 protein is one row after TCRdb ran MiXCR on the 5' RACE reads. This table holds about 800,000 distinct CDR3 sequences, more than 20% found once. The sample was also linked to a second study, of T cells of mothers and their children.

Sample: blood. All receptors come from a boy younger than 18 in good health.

CDR3 bases: TGTGCCAGCCAGGGACAGGGGTACACTGAAGCTTTCTTT. The encoded protein is CASQGQGYTEAFF. The rearrangement joins TRBV7-2 to TRBJ1-1; TRBD1 matches at 10 bases. CDR1 is SGHTA and CDR2 is FQGNSA in the germline V gene. The CDR3 totals 13 residues. The J segment lost 3 bases and the V segment lost 8 bases, leaving 3 bases of the junction unmatched.

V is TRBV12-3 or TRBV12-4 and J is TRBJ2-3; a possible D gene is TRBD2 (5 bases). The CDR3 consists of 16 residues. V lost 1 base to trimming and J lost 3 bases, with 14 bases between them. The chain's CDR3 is CASSLDRLGGTDTQYF. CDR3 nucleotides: TGTGCCAGCAGTTTAGACCGATTAGGAGGAACAGATACGCAGTATTTT.

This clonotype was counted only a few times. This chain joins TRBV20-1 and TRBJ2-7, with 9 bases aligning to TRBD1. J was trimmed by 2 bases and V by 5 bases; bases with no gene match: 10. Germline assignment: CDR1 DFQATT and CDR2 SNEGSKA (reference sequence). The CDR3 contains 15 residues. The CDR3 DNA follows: TGCAGTGCTGGCGACCGGGACAGGGCGGCCTACGAGCAGTACTTC. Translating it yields CSAGDRDRAAYEQYF.

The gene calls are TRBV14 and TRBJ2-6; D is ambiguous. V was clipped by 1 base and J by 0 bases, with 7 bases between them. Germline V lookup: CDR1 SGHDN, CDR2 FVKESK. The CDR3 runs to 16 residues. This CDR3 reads CASSQARSSGANVLTF. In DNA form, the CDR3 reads TGTGCCAGCAGCCAAGCGAGGAGCTCTGGGGCCAACGTCCTGACTTTC.

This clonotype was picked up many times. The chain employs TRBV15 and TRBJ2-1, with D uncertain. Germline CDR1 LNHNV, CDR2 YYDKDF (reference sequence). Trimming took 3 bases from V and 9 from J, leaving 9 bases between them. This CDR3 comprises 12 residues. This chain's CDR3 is CATSSLISEQFF. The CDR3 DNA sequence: TGTGCCACCAGCAGCCTCATTTCTGAGCAGTTCTTC.

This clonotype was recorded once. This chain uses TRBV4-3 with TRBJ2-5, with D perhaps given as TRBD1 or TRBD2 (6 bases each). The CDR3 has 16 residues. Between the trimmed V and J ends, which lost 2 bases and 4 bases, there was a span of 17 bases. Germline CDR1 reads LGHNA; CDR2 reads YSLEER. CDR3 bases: TGCGCCAGCAGCCAAATTCTGGCCAGGGGAGGAGAGACCCAGTACTTC. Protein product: CASSQILARGGETQYF.

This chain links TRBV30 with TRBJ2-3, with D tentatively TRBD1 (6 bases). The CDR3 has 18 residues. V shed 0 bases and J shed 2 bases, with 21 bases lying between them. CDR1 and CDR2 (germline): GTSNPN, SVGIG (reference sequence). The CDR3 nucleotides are TGTGCCTGGAGTGTATCGCGCCTACAGGGTATACACACAGATACGCAGTATTTT. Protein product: CAWSVSRLQGIHTDTQYF.

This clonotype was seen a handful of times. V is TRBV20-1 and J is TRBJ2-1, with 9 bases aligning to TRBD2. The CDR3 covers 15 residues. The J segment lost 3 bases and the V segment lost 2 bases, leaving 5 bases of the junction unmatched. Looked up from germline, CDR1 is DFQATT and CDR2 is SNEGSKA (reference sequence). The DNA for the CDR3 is TGCAGTGCTAGAAGCGGGAGGACCAACTACAATGAGCAGTTCTTC. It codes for CSARSGRTNYNEQFF.

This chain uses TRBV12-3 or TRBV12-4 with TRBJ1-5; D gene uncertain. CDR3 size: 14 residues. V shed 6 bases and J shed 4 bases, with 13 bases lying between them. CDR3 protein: CASSVTQLNQPQHF. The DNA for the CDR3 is TGTGCCAGCAGCGTCACACAACTTAATCAGCCCCAGCATTTT.

The CDR3 DNA reads TGTGCCAGCAGTTCCTGGACTAGCGGGAGGATAGAGGAGACCCAGTACTTC. Encoded protein: CASSSWTSGRIEETQYF. J is TRBJ2-5 and V is TRBV28; 14 nucleotides line up with TRBD2. Looked up from germline, CDR1 is MDHEN and CDR2 is SYDVKM. The ends lost 4 bases at V and 5 bases at J; junction bases unmatched: 9. The CDR3 contains 17 residues. The full variable domain, rest sourced from reference TRBV28 and TRBJ2-5, is DVKVTQSSRYLVKRTGEKVFLECVQDMDHENMFWYRQDPGLGLRLIYFSYDVKMKEKGDIPEGYSVSREKKERFSLILESASTNQTSMYLCASSSWTSGRIEETQYFGPGTRLLVL.

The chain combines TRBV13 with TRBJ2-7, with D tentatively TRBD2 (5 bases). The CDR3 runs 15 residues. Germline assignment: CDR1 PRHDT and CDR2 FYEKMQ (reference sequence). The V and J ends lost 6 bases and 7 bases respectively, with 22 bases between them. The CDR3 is CASRSPRSQSGEQYF. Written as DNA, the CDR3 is TGTGCCAGCAGATCCCCCAGGTCTCAGTCGGGGGAGCAGTACTTC.

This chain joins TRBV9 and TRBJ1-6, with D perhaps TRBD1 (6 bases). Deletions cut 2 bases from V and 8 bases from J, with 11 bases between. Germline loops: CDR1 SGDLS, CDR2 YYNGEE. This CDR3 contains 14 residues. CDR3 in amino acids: CASSVSGEDSPLHF. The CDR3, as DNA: TGTGCCAGCAGCGTTTCAGGGGAGGATTCACCCCTCCACTTT.

Written as DNA, the CDR3 is TGTGCCAGCAGCTCACCCGGGACGGCGGCTGGGGAGACCCAGTACTTC. Its protein product is CASSSPGTAAGETQYF. J is TRBJ2-5 and V is TRBV7-2; D might be TRBD1 or TRBD2, each matching 5 bases. V gave up 4 bases and J gave up 5 bases, with 20 bases separating them. Germline loops: CDR1 SGHTA, CDR2 FQGNSA. The CDR3 spans 16 residues.

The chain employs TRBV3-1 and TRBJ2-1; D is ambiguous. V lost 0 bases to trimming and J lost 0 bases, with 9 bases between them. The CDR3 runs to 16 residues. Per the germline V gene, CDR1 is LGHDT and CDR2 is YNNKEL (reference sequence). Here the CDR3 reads CASSQDRQVSYNEQFF. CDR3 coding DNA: TGTGCCAGCAGCCAAGATCGTCAGGTCTCCTACAATGAGCAGTTCTTC.

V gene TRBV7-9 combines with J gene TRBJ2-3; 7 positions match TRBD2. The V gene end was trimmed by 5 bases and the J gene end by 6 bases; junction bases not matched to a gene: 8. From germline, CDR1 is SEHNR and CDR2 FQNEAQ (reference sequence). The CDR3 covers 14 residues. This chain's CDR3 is CASSQERDGDTQYF. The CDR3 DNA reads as TGTGCCAGCAGCCAAGAGCGGGACGGGGATACGCAGTATTTT.

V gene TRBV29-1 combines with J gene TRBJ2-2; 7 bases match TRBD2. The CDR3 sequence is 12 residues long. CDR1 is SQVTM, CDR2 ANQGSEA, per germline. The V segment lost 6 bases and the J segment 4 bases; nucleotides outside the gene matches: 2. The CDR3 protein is CSVWEGTGELFF. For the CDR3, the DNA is TGCAGCGTCTGGGAGGGCACCGGGGAGCTGTTTTTT.

CDR3 bases: TGTGCCAGCAGTGGAGGACTAGCGGGGTATGAGCAGTTCTTC. This codes for CASSGGLAGYEQFF. The gene calls are TRBV6-1 and TRBJ2-1; TRBD2 aligns across 12 bases. Germline CDR1 MNHNS, CDR2 SASEGT. The CDR3 covers 14 residues. V lost 4 bases and J lost 8; bases outside the gene matches: 3.

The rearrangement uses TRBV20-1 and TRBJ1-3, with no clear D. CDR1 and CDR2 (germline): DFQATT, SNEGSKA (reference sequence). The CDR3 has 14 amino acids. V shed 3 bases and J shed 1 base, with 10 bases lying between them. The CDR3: CSASLAWSGNTIYF. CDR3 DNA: TGCAGTGCTAGTCTTGCGTGGTCTGGAAACACCATATATTTT.

CDR3 nucleotide sequence: TGTGCCAGCAGTTACTCGTTTGAGACACCCCGAACAGATACGCAGTATTTT. Translated: CASSYSFETPRTDTQYF. V gene TRBV6-6 combines with J gene TRBJ2-3; D gene ambiguous. V dropped 0 bases and J dropped 3 bases, with 16 bases sitting between them. The germline CDR1 and CDR2 sequences are MNHNY and SVGAGI (reference sequence). The CDR3 consists of 17 residues.

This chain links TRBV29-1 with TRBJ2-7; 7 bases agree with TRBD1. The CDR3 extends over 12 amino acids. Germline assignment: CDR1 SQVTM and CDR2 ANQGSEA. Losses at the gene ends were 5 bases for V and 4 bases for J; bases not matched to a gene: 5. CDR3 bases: TGCAGCGTTCGGACAGGCTTATACGAGCAGTACTTC. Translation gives CSVRTGLYEQYF.

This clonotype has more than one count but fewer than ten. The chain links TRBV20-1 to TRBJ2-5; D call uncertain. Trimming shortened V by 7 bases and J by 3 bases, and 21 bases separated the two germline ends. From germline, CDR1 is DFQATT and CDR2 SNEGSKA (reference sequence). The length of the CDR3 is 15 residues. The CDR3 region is CSGRVGASVKETQYF. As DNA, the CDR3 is TGCAGTGGCCGAGTGGGCGCAAGTGTGAAAGAGACCCAGTACTTC.

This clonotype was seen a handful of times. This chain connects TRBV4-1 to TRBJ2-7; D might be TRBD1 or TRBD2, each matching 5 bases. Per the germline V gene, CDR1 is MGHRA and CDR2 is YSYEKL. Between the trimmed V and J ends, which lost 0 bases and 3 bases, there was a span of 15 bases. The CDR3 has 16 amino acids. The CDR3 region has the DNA TGCGCCAGCAGCCAAGAAGACCGGGACGGGTTCTACGAGCAGTACTTC. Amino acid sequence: CASSQEDRDGFYEQYF.

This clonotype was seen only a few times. The CDR3 loop reads CASSQAVGRVYEQYF. CDR3 nucleotides: TGTGCCAGCAGCCAAGCTGTGGGCAGAGTTTACGAGCAGTACTTC. This chain uses TRBV3-1 with TRBJ2-7; the D is unclear. Looked up from germline, CDR1 is LGHDT and CDR2 is YNNKEL (reference sequence). V was clipped by 1 base and J by 4 bases, with 14 bases between them. CDR3 length: 15 amino acids.

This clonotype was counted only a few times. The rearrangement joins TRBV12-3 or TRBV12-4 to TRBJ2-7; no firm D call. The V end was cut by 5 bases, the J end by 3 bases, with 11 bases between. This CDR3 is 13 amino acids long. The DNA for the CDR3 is TGTGCCAGCAGTGACGAACAAAGCTACGAGCAGTACTTC. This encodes CASSDEQSYEQYF.